This T cell receptor beta chain comes out of a study of cytomegalovirus exposure and HLA in healthy donors. A multiplex PCR was run with 60 Vbeta primers and 13 Jbeta primers. Method: immunoSEQ multiplex PCR; TCRdb's copy keeps in-frame clones and lacks some. The sample has 110,000 to 150,000 clones; roughly 79% are singletons. The CDR3 is 14 residues long. Germline-derived CDR1 and CDR2 are SEHNR and FQNEAQ (reference sequence). Unmatched junction bases numbered 8, after V lost 9 bases and J lost 5 bases. The V and J genes are TRBV7-9 and TRBJ2-3, with 10 nucleotides matching TRBD2. The TCR was taken from a woman aged 40 to 50 in good health and CMV-seronegative. Sequenced: PBMCs. The CDR3 loop reads CASLTSGWGDTQYF. CDR3 sequence (DNA): TGTGCCAGTCTGACTAGCGGGTGGGGAGATACGCAGTATTTT.